These 2 T cell receptor beta chains share one sample of origin, sequenced in a study of CD8+ T cells in alopecia areata. Sequencing used cDNA as its template, made by extracting RNA and reverse transcribing it. Some clones are missing from TCRdb's copy, which holds only in-frame ones; the method was immunoSEQ multiplex PCR. The sample includes some 6,500 clones, none of them occurring once. Scientists pooled cutaneous lymph node cells and sorted them on CD4, CD8alpha, NKG2D, NKG2ACE and other markers. The specimen sequenced was CD8+ T cells sorted from a lymph node. The source is a C3H/HeJ mouse with alopecia areata. Mice of this strain are of MHC haplotype H2-k.

Within the sample, this clone is medium-sized. Each gene name is a mouse one. The DNA ends 4 residues before the CDR3 does, and the rest of the CDR3 is filled in from the germline J gene. The chain links TRBV14 to TRBJ1-1; TRBD1 might be the D (5 bases). The CDR3 length is 13 residues. The germline V gene has CDR1 SGHDT and CDR2 FRDEAV. Trimming removed 2 bases at V and 0 bases at J, with 5 bases between. CDR3 DNA (partial): TGTGCCAGCAGTTTGACAGCAAACACA. Encoded protein: CASSLTANT. The full CDR3 is CASSLTANTEVFF.

This clone was detected many times. Mouse germline and gene names are used. The read is 4 residues too short to cover the CDR3 end, so that end is filled in from the germline J gene. Other DNA sequences in the same sample also yield this CDR3. The rearrangement uses TRBV14 and TRBJ2-1, with 7 bases that match TRBD1. Germline V gives CDR1 SGHDT, CDR2 FRDEAV. CDR3 length: 13 amino acids. V shed 4 bases, J shed 3 bases, and the junction held 1 base outside the gene matches. The sequenced CDR3 bases are TGTGCCAGCAGTCGGGACAGCTATGCT. It translates to CASSRDSYA. The CDR3 in its entirety is CASSRDSYAEQFF. Combining the CDR3 with reference TRBV14 and TRBJ2-1 gives the whole variable domain EAGVTQSPRYAVLQEGQAVSFWCDPISGHDTLYWYQQPRDQGPQLLVYFRDEAVIDNSQLPSDRFSAVRPKGTNSTLKIQSAKQGDTATYLCASSRDSYAEQFFGPGTRLTVL.